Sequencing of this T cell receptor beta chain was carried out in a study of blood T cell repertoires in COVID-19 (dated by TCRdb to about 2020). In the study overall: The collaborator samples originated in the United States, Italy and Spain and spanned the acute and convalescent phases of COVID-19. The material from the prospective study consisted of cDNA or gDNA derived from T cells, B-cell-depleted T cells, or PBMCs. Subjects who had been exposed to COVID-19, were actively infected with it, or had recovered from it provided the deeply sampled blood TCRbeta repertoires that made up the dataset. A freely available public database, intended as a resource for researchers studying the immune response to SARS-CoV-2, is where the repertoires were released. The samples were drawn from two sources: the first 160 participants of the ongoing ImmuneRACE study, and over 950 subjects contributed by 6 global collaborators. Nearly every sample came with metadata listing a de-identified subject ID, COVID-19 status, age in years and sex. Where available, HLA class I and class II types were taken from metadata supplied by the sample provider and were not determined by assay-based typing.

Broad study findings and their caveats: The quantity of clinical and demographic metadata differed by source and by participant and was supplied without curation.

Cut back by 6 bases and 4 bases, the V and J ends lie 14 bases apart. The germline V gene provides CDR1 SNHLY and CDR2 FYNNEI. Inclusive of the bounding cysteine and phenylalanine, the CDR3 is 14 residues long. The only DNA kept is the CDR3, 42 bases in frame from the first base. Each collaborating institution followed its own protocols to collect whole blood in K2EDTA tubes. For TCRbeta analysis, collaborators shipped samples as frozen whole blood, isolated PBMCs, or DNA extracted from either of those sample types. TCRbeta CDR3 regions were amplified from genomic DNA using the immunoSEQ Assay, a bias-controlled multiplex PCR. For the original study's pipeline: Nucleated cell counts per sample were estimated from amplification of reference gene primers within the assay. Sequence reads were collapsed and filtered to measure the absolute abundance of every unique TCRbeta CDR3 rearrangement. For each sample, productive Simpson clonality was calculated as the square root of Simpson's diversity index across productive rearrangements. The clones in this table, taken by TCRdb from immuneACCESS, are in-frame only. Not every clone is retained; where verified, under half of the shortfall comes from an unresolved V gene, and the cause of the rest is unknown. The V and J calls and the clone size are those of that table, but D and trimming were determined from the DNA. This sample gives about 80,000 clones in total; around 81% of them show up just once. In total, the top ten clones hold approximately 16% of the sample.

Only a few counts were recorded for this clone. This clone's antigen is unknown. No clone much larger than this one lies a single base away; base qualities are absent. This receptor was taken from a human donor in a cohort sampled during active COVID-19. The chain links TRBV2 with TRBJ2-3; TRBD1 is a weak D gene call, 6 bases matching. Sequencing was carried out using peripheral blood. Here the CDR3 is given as CASSRQDHPDTQYF. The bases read TGTGCCAGCAGCAGACAGGATCATCCAGATACGCAGTATTTT.